This entry lists 20 T cell receptor beta chains sequenced from one sample in a study of regulatory T cells in long-lasting Graves disease. To make TCR beta libraries, researchers used iRepertoire HTBI primers and Arm-PCR of CDR3 regions. TCRdb re-analysed the multiplex PCR reads in MiXCR, keeping a single row per CDR3 protein. Of nearly 350,000 distinct CDR3 sequences listed, roughly a fifth were seen once; the top ten hold less than 35%. Indicated time point: persistent/refractory GD, antithyroid drugs over 5 years with positive TRAb. Scientists built the TCR library using RNA that was extracted from PBMCs. This sample comprised peripheral blood mononuclear cells (PBMCs), obtained when the disease was refractory, from a patient treated with antithyroid drugs. The receptors derive from a female donor with Graves disease.

The table lists this clonotype with many counts. V and J are TRBV2 and TRBJ2-7; possibly TRBD1 for D (5 bases). The CDR3 consists of 14 residues. The V gene lost 7 bases and the J gene lost 1 base, with 14 bases spanning the gap. The germline V gene encodes CDR1 SNHLY and CDR2 FYNNEI. The CDR3 DNA reads as TGTGCCAGCATCCCGACAGCTTTATCCTACGAGCAGTACTTC. Translation: CASIPTALSYEQYF.

At least ten counts were recorded for this clonotype. The CDR3 spells CASSPDQPGETQYF. The CDR3 nucleotides read TGTGCCAGCAGCCCCGACCAACCGGGGGAGACCCAGTACTTC. The rearrangement joins TRBV7-9 to TRBJ2-5; possible D gene TRBD2, 5 bases. Per the germline V gene, CDR1 is SEHNR and CDR2 is FQNEAQ (reference sequence). V was shortened by 5 bases and J by 5 bases, with 15 bases between the two germline ends. This CDR3 spans 14 amino acids.

This clonotype was counted ten times or more. The chain carries TRBV28 and TRBJ1-4; 7 bases fit TRBD1. The CDR3 loop spans 16 amino acids. Germline V CDR1 and CDR2: MDHEN, SYDVKM. V lost 4 bases, J lost 0 bases, and 5 bases stayed unmatched. The CDR3 loop reads CASSSGQLSTNEKLFF. The CDR3 DNA reads TGTGCCAGCAGTTCGGGACAGCTCTCAACTAATGAAAAACTGTTTTTT.

As concerns this clonotype: A read error may explain this, as a much larger clone is one base away. This sequence joins TRBV3-1 and TRBJ1-5; no definite D call. Trimming took 1 base from V and 7 from J, leaving 17 bases between them. Germline CDR1 and CDR2: LGHDT and YNNKEL (reference sequence). There are 16 residues in the CDR3. The CDR3 sequence is CASSQGLLRAGQPQHF. The CDR3 bases are TGTGCCAGCAGCCAAGGATTGTTGAGGGCGGGGCAGCCCCAGCATTTT.

This clonotype was observed many times. The chain joins TRBV12-3 or TRBV12-4 to TRBJ1-2; tentative D call: TRBD1 (5 bases). The CDR3 covers 15 residues. V dropped 3 bases and J dropped 7 bases, with 18 bases sitting between them. Here the CDR3 DNA reads TGTGCCAGCAGTTTTCGGCGGCAGGGTCTTAGTGGCTACACCTTC. This translates into CASSFRRQGLSGYTF.

J is TRBJ2-1 and V is TRBV3-1, with TRBD2 matching 11 bases. CDR1 and CDR2 from the germline V gene are LGHDT and YNNKEL (reference sequence). Germline trimming cut 0 bases from V and 7 bases from J; bases unmatched to any gene: 8. CDR3 length: 17 residues. The CDR3 region is CASSQEGLAGGWNEQFF. The DNA for the CDR3 is TGTGCCAGCAGCCAAGAAGGGCTAGCGGGGGGCTGGAATGAGCAGTTCTTC.

This clonotype was counted between two and nine times. The genes are TRBV28 and TRBJ1-5, with 7 bases aligning to TRBD1. CDR3 length: 14 amino acids. CDR1 is MDHEN and CDR2 is SYDVKM in the germline V gene. The ends lost 8 bases at V and 7 bases at J; junction bases unmatched: 11. The CDR3, as DNA: TGTGCCAGCGGACTAAACAGGGGTGAACAGCCCCAGCATTTT. Its protein is CASGLNRGEQPQHF.

This clonotype was detected only a few times. Mismatch with germline at one junction end may stem from a read error. V is TRBV20-1 and J is TRBJ2-3; 12 bases fit TRBD2. There are 15 residues in the CDR3. In germline, CDR1 is DFQATT, CDR2 SNEGSKA (reference sequence). The CDR3 sequence is CSAALTSGSKDTQYF. DNA of the CDR3: TGCAGTGCTGCACTGACTAGCGGGAGCAAAGATACGCAGTATTTT.

Ten or more counts support this clonotype. This chain uses TRBV5-1 with TRBJ1-2; the D gene is possibly TRBD1 (6 bases). The CDR3 length is 15 residues. Germline V gives CDR1 SGHRS, CDR2 YFSETQ. V was pared by 3 bases and J by 2 bases, with 14 bases between. The CDR3 nucleotides read TGCGCCAGCAGCTCCGCTCGGACAGAGAACTATGGCTACACCTTC. Amino acids: CASSSARTENYGYTF.

This chain connects TRBV24-1 to TRBJ2-7; D gene ambiguous. This CDR3 has 13 residues. Germline-derived CDR1 and CDR2 are KGHDR and SFDVKD. V was clipped by 4 bases and J by 3 bases, with 9 bases between them. The CDR3 DNA sequence: TGTGCCACCAGTGACCCTCCACGCTACGAGCAGTACTTC. This codes for CATSDPPRYEQYF.

The table lists this clonotype with many counts. This chain joins TRBV6-2 or TRBV6-3 and TRBJ1-6; D is uncertain. The CDR3 loop spans 15 amino acids. The V gene lost 5 bases and the J gene lost 0 bases, with 8 bases spanning the gap. Germline V gives CDR1 MNHEY, CDR2 SVGEGT. The CDR3 region is CASSLESSYNSPLHF. CDR3 nucleotide sequence: TGTGCCAGCAGTCTCGAGAGCTCCTATAATTCACCCCTCCACTTT.

This clonotype was detected only a few times. The V and J genes are TRBV19 and TRBJ1-1; D remains unclear. CDR3 length: 13 residues. V lost 3 bases to trimming and J lost 0 bases, with 5 bases between them. Germline values: CDR1 LNHDA, CDR2 SQIVND (reference sequence). The CDR3 DNA reads TGTGCCAGTAGTATCTGGATGAACACTGAAGCTTTCTTT. Translation: CASSIWMNTEAFF.

The chain joins TRBV4-1 to TRBJ1-2, with 9 bases matching TRBD1. V gave up 1 base and J gave up 2 bases; unmatched junction bases: 14. From germline, CDR1 is MGHRA and CDR2 YSYEKL. The CDR3 sequence is 19 residues long. For the CDR3, the DNA is TGCGCCAGCAGCCAAGGTCCACCTAGGGGACAGGGAGGGAACTATGGCTACACCTTC. This encodes CASSQGPPRGQGGNYGYTF.

The genes are TRBV6-2 or TRBV6-3 and TRBJ1-6, with D unclear. V lost 7 bases to trimming and J lost 7 bases, with 11 bases between them. The CDR3 length is 13 residues. In germline, CDR1 is MNHEY, CDR2 SVGEGT. Written as DNA, the CDR3 is TGTGCCAGCATCGGAGAGGGCAATTCACCCCTCCACTTT. Translated: CASIGEGNSPLHF.

This clonotype was counted many times. CDR3 in amino acids: CATSERTGGTWEQYF. Written as DNA, the CDR3 is TGTGCCACCAGTGAAAGGACGGGGGGGACGTGGGAGCAGTACTTC. This chain uses TRBV24-1 with TRBJ2-7, with 8 bases fitting TRBD2. The CDR3 totals 15 residues. The V and J ends lost 4 bases and 7 bases, in that order; junction bases with no gene match: 11. Germline values: CDR1 KGHDR, CDR2 SFDVKD.

The CDR3 region has the DNA TGTGCCAGCAGCTTAGGGGGCCTAGCGAAAGGCACCGGGGAGCTGTTTTTT. Its translation: CASSLGGLAKGTGELFF. This sequence joins TRBV7-9 and TRBJ2-2; possibly TRBD2 for D (6 bases). The CDR3 runs 17 residues. Germline lookup yields CDR1 SEHNR and CDR2 FQNEAQ (reference sequence). V shed 1 base and J shed 4 bases, with 16 bases lying between them.

The table lists this clonotype with many counts. CDR3 region: CSASRQGAKGYGYTF. For the CDR3, the DNA is TGCAGTGCTAGTAGACAGGGGGCGAAAGGCTATGGCTACACCTTC. J is TRBJ1-2 and V is TRBV20-1; 10 bases are a match to TRBD1. CDR3 length equals 15 residues. Per the germline V gene, CDR1 is DFQATT and CDR2 is SNEGSKA (reference sequence). With V trimmed by 3 bases and J by 4 bases, 8 bases remained unmatched.

This clonotype was observed at least ten times. The V and J genes are TRBV2 and TRBJ2-7; D is uncertain. The CDR3 is 14 amino acids. Trimming removed 6 bases at V and 5 bases at J, with 17 bases between. The germline V gene encodes CDR1 SNHLY and CDR2 FYNNEI. CDR3 sequence: CASRGGFKRDEQYF. DNA of the CDR3: TGTGCCAGCAGGGGCGGATTCAAAAGGGACGAGCAGTACTTC.

With regard to this clonotype: Just one base apart from a much larger clone, this may be a read error. This chain connects TRBV20-1 to TRBJ1-1; D might be TRBD1 (5 bases). Trimming took off 1 base at V and 4 bases at J, with 19 bases between the two ends. The CDR3 contains 16 residues. Germline lookup yields CDR1 DFQATT and CDR2 SNEGSKA (reference sequence). CDR3 region: CSARGRSRPQGTEAFF. CDR3 sequence (DNA): TGCAGTGCTAGAGGGAGATCGAGGCCCCAGGGCACTGAAGCTTTCTTT.

This clonotype showed up just a few times. The chain joins TRBV6-1 to TRBJ2-1; 8 bases map to TRBD2. The V gene's germline CDR1 is MNHNS and CDR2 SASEGT. This CDR3 has 14 amino acids. V was clipped by 5 bases and J by 5 bases; unmatched bases: 5. The CDR3 bases are TGTGCCAGCAGTAGACTAGCGTTGGACAATGAGCAGTTCTTC. Translation: CASSRLALDNEQFF.